Below, 11 T cell receptor beta chains from the same sample are listed, as sequenced in a study of shared clonotypes between healthy human individuals. Assay used: immunoSEQ multiplex PCR; TCRdb lists only in-frame clones, some missing. The sample shows 2 million or so clones, around 95% of them seen only once. Sequencing was done on a sample of naive CD4+ T cells sorted from blood. Regarding subset: CD45RA+ positively selected. Receptors originate from a man between 18 and 35 years old in good health.

The J gene is TRBJ2-3, the V gene TRBV6-6; D is unclear. Trimming pared 7 bases from V and 2 bases from J, leaving 16 bases between. The CDR3 runs 15 residues. The germline CDR1 and CDR2 sequences are MNHNY and SVGAGI (reference sequence). As DNA, the CDR3 is TGTGCCAGCACCCCGATGCTCACAACCACAGATACGCAGTATTTT. It codes for CASTPMLTTTDTQYF.

The rearrangement links TRBV30 to TRBJ1-5; D is undetermined. Germline CDR1 GTSNPN, CDR2 SVGIG (reference sequence). Trimming left V 3 bases short and J 5 bases short, with 11 bases between. The CDR3 has 13 residues. The CDR3 reads CAWSGGMDQPQHF. The CDR3 DNA sequence: TGTGCCTGGAGCGGAGGGATGGATCAGCCCCAGCATTTT.

With regard to this clone: The same CDR3 can be traced to other DNA sequences in this sample. The chain recombines TRBV30 with TRBJ2-3; unclear D gene. Germline CDR1 reads GTSNPN; CDR2 reads SVGIG (reference sequence). CDR3 length: 12 residues. V was clipped by 0 bases and J by 3 bases, with 4 bases between them. The CDR3 region is CAWSVQTDTQYF. In DNA form, the CDR3 reads TGTGCCTGGAGTGTTCAAACAGATACGCAGTATTTT.

The chain uses TRBV28 and TRBJ2-7; either TRBD1 or TRBD2 may fit D (5 bases each). From germline, CDR1 is MDHEN and CDR2 SYDVKM. V gave up 8 bases and J gave up 4 bases, with 21 bases separating them. This CDR3 has 15 residues. Here the CDR3 reads CASGGQEHLRYEQYF. The CDR3 region has the DNA TGTGCCAGCGGAGGACAAGAACATTTGAGGTACGAGCAGTACTTC.

Points on this clone: A read error may explain this, as a much larger clone is one base away. The same CDR3 arises from other DNA sequences in this sample as well. V and J are TRBV6-5 and TRBJ2-3; no clear D. The V and J ends lost 6 bases and 4 bases respectively, with 5 bases between them. CDR1 and CDR2 from the germline V gene are MNHEY and SVGAGI. CDR3 length: 11 amino acids. CDR3 bases: TGTGCCAGCAGCCGGGCAGATACGCAGTATTTT. Its translation: CASSRADTQYF.

The chain combines TRBV6-4 with TRBJ2-2, with 7 nucleotides matching TRBD1. V was clipped by 6 bases and J by 1 base; unmatched bases: 5. The CDR3 totals 15 residues. CDR1 and CDR2 (germline): MRHNA, SNTAGT. CDR3 amino acids: CASSRQGENTGELFF. CDR3 coding DNA: TGTGCCAGCAGCAGACAGGGAGAGAACACCGGGGAGCTGTTTTTT.

V gene TRBV19 combines with J gene TRBJ1-2; 7 bases agree with TRBD1. The V and J ends lost 4 bases and 8 bases, in that order; junction bases with no gene match: 10. Germline V CDR1 and CDR2: LNHDA, SQIVND (reference sequence). The CDR3 consists of 14 residues. The chain's CDR3 is CASSSRGAFRGYTF. CDR3 DNA: TGTGCCAGTAGTAGCAGGGGGGCCTTCCGAGGCTACACCTTC. Full variable domain (missing parts from reference TRBV19 and TRBJ1-2): DGGITQSPKYLFRKEGQNVTLSCEQNLNHDAMYWYRQDPGQGLRLIYYSQIVNDFQKGDIAEGYSVSREKKESFPLTVTSAQKNPTAFYLCASSSRGAFRGYTFGSGTRLTVV.

The chain uses TRBV6-6 and TRBJ1-5, with no clear D. The CDR3 consists of 14 residues. Trimming took off 0 bases at V and 4 bases at J, with 7 bases between the two ends. Germline V gene sequence: CDR1 MNHNY, CDR2 SVGAGI (reference sequence). CDR3 amino acids: CASSYSPTNQPQHF. The CDR3 coding sequence is TGTGCCAGCAGTTACTCGCCAACTAATCAGCCCCAGCATTTT.

Turning to this clone: Distinct nucleotide sequences in the sample also encode this CDR3. The chain is built from TRBV5-1 and TRBJ1-1, with a possible D match to TRBD1 (5 bases). From germline, CDR1 is SGHRS and CDR2 YFSETQ. The CDR3 is 15 amino acids. V lost 2 bases, J lost 1 base, and 12 bases lay in between. CDR3 amino acids: CASSLGPGPNTEAFF. The CDR3 nucleotides are TGCGCCAGCAGCTTAGGGCCAGGGCCGAACACTGAAGCTTTCTTT.

As for this clone: At one end the junction does not follow the germline gene, possibly because of a read error. In DNA form, the CDR3 reads TGTGCTAGCAGCTCCGGGACAGCCGCCTCCTACGAGCAGTACTTC. Its protein product is CASSSGTAASYEQYF. The V gene is TRBV7-7, the J gene TRBJ2-7; 7 nucleotides line up with TRBD1. This CDR3 has 15 residues. Germline V gene data show CDR1 as SSHAT and CDR2 as FNYEAQ (reference sequence).

The chain is built from TRBV27 and TRBJ1-4, with a weak D call TRBD1 (6 bases). V dropped 7 bases and J dropped 7 bases, with 16 bases sitting between them. CDR1 MNHEY and CDR2 SMNVEV come from the germline V gene (reference sequence). CDR3 length: 14 residues. In DNA, the CDR3 is TGTGCCAGCAAAATTACAGGGCCCCTTGAAAAACTGTTTTTT. Amino acid sequence: CASKITGPLEKLFF. The variable domain in full, with the rest retrieved from reference TRBV27 and TRBJ1-4, is EAQVTQNPRYLITVTGKKLTVTCSQNMNHEYMSWYRQDPGLGLRQIYYSMNVEVTDKGDVPEGYKVSRKEKRNFPLILESPSPNQTSLYFCASKITGPLEKLFFGSGTQLSVL.